Detailed here is one T cell receptor (beta chain). Its target is unknown. Germline trimming cut 4 bases from V and 6 bases from J; bases unmatched to any gene: 3. Looked up from germline, CDR1 is LNHDA and CDR2 is SQIVND (reference sequence). The CDR3 consists of 13 residues. Sequenced by immunoSEQ multiplex PCR; TCRdb stores in-frame clones only, minus some. The sample holds around 30,000 clones, about 70% seen once. The record originates from a study of STAT5B mutations in CD4+ large granular lymphocyte leukemia. Study-level points and caveats: Patient CD4-sorted repertoires looked more clonal than healthy CD4+ repertoires, even without putative leukemic clones.

Sequencing input: CD4+ T cells from blood buffy coats. J is TRBJ1-5 and V is TRBV19, with 7 bases aligning to TRBD1. This TCR derives from a human donor in good health. CDR3 sequence (DNA): TGTGCCAGTAGTAGAGACAGGGTTCAGCCCCAGCATTTT. This sequence encodes CASSRDRVQPQHF.